This T cell receptor beta chain derives from a study of cytomegalovirus exposure and HLA in healthy donors. Study at large: Of the donors genotyped, 398 in all, 75% to 90% fell in the Caucasian-associated ancestry cluster. Study results and limitations: Indistinguishable V segments, including TRBV6-2 and TRBV6-3, were excluded. A classifier reportedly called cytomegalovirus status with high sensitivity and specificity.

Germline CDR1 and CDR2: SGHRS and YFSETQ. This CDR3 comprises 16 residues. The ends were cut back, 3 bases at V and 1 base at J, with 14 bases in the middle. Turning to this clone: Its matching antigen is unknown.

The PCR made use of 60 Vbeta and 13 Jbeta primers. Here immunoSEQ multiplex PCR was the method, and the copy in TCRdb shows in-frame clones only, minus some. The sample has 100,000 to 150,000 clones, 82% seen once. The chain combines TRBV5-1 with TRBJ2-1; TRBD2 is a possible D gene (6 bases). What was sequenced was PBMCs. This TCR came from a woman aged 45-59 years in good health and CMV-seropositive. For the CDR3, the DNA is TGCGCCAGCAGCTCCTCCGGGAGCGGTTCCTACAATGAGCAGTTCTTC. This translates into CASSSSGSGSYNEQFF.